This TCR beta chain was sequenced for a study of cytomegalovirus exposure and HLA in healthy donors (dated by TCRdb to 2016 to 2017). In the study overall: A later analysis indicated that the 95 to 150 validation repertoires were generated on the platform also employed for the 670 or so repertoires of the first cohort. The study aimed to test whether cataloging public T cell receptors could reveal signatures of past pathogen exposure. Besides the first cohort of 500 to 700 subjects, a separate validation cohort made up of roughly 130 different subjects was used. To predict cytomegalovirus infection status, the study combined high-throughput TCR immunosequencing, statistical association of individual TCRs with disease status, and machine learning.

From cysteine to phenylalanine, the CDR3 is 14 amino acids long. The read is trimmed to its CDR3 DNA, 42 bases read in frame from base 1. CDR1 and CDR2, looked up from the germline V gene, are SGDLS and YYNGEE. The trim is 3 bases for V and 1 base for J, with a gap of 10 bases between the germline ends. Receptor amplification or capture employed the immunoSEQ multiplex PCR assay. The authors' analysis ran thus. A statistical classification framework was built for diagnosing cytomegalovirus status from the catalog of TCR beta chain sequences. TCRdb holds this immuneACCESS table with in-frame rearrangements only. Some clones are missing; in checked studies, unresolved V genes explain under half, and the rest has no known cause. The DNA was the basis for D and trimming; V, J and clone size are from that table. The sample has more than 110,000 clones on record, about four fifths of them singletons. The biggest ten clones account for 1.4% of the sample.

Donors formed part of the validation cohort, which comprised about 130 subjects and was distinct from the first cohort of over 500 subjects. Study-level results and caveats: In the study, approximately 160 TCR beta chains were listed as associated with cytomegalovirus. In vitro tests confirmed that a few of the cytomegalovirus-associated TCR beta chains recognize cytomegalovirus antigens. The classifier was reported to diagnose cytomegalovirus status with high specificity and sensitivity in both the original cohort and the validation cohort. According to the authors, the approach could potentially be generalized to other disease states and immunological phenotypes. All 120 or so repertoires were used to score co-occurrence in the validation cohort in a later analysis, because that analysis had no HLA typing for the cohort. Most TCR sequences were observed very rarely across donors, whereas some public TCRs were present in many individuals. Of the cluster scores, approximately 95% were above 0 in a later analysis, which found that TCRs clustered in the first cohort also tended to co-occur in the approximately 110 validation repertoires.

As concerns this clone: The antigen it binds to is not known. No base quality values were provided; no much bigger clone lies one nucleotide off.

Recombination connected TRBV9 to TRBJ1-1, and the D gene may be TRBD1, 5 bases matching. This receptor was obtained from a woman aged 30 to 39 in good health and CMV-seronegative. The sequencing sample was made of PBMCs. The nucleotide sequence reads as follows: TGTGCCAGCAGCGACGGACACCCGAACACTGAAGCTTTCTTT. Protein translation: CASSDGHPNTEAFF.